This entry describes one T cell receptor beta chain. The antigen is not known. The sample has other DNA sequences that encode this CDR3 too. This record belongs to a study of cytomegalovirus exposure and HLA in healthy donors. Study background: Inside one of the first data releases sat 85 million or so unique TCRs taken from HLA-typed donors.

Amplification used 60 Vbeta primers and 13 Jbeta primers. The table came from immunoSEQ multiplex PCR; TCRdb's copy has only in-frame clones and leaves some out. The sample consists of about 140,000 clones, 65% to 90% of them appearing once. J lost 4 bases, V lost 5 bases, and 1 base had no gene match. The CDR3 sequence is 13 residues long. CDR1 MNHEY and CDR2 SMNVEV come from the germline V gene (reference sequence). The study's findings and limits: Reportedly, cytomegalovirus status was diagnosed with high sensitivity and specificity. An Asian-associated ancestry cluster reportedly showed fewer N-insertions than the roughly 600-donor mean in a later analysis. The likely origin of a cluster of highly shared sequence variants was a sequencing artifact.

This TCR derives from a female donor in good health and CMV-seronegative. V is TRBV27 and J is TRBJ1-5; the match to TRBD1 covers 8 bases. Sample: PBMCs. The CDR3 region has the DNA TGTGCCAGCAGTCGACAGGGGAATCAGCCCCAGCATTTT. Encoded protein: CASSRQGNQPQHF.